This T cell receptor beta chain was documented in a study of T cell responses to AZD1222 COVID-19 vaccine. Clones were sequenced by immunoSEQ multiplex PCR, and TCRdb holds only the in-frame ones, with some missing. The data show under 200,000 clones, 88% seen once. Findings and caveats of the study: Mapped onto spike, vaccine-associated CD4 TCRs spanned it and were dominant at 160-218 and 743-854. Recipients of two AZD1222 doses showed rising Spike-specific TCR breadth and depth. Among AZD1222 vaccinees, only six or seven were seropositive at baseline. Close to half of spike-specific TCRs reportedly recognize unmutated variant regions.

The V end lost 1 base, the J end lost 3 bases, and 10 bases lay between the germline ends. Germline CDR1 is LGHDT and CDR2 is YNNKEL (reference sequence). The CDR3 extends over 15 amino acids. This clone was detected only a few times. Its antigen is still unknown. The gene calls are TRBV3-1 (or the pseudogene TRBV3-2) and TRBJ2-1, with TRBD2 as a possible D gene (6 bases). This TCR came from an adult in good health. The specimen comprised peripheral blood, sampled on day 0 of AZD1222 vaccination. The CDR3 sequence: CASSQAGEVYNEQFF. DNA of the CDR3: TGTGCCAGCAGCCAAGCGGGAGAGGTCTACAATGAGCAGTTCTTC.